This passage covers 30 T cell receptor beta chains from one sample sequenced in a study of beta chain features in type 1 diabetes. Expressed TCRB transcripts were sequenced after all isolated RNA was converted to cDNA. Produced via immunoSEQ multiplex PCR; TCRdb's table is partial and in-frame only. Of about 360,000 clones in the sample, roughly 12% were seen once. The sequencing sample was made of naive CD4+ T cells from blood. The receptors were sampled from a man younger than 30 in good health.

This clone was observed a handful of times. The V and J genes are TRBV6-5 and TRBJ2-1; 9 bases are a match to TRBD1. Germline lookup yields CDR1 MNHEY and CDR2 SVGAGI. V was pared by 7 bases and J by 6 bases, with 7 bases of the junction left unmatched. There are 14 residues in the CDR3. CDR3 sequence reads: CASKTGTGINEQFF. The CDR3 bases are TGTGCCAGCAAAACAGGGACAGGGATCAATGAGCAGTTCTTC.

This clone was observed a few times. This rearrangement joins TRBV5-6 to TRBJ1-1; 7 bases are shared with TRBD1. Germline lookup yields CDR1 SGHDT and CDR2 YYEEEE. V dropped 0 bases and J dropped 1; count of bases not matched to a gene: 3. This CDR3 contains 15 residues. CDR3 bases: TGTGCCAGCAGCTTGGGGACAGGAGCGAACACTGAAGCTTTCTTT. Translated, it gives CASSLGTGANTEAFF.

This clone was seen more than once but under ten times. The genes are TRBV7-3 and TRBJ2-5; no firm D call. The CDR3 has 13 amino acids. Per germline, CDR1 SGHTA and CDR2 FQGTGA. Between the trimmed V and J ends, which lost 2 bases and 1 base, there was a span of 5 bases. The CDR3 loop is CASSLVSQETQYF. DNA for the CDR3: TGTGCCAGCAGCTTAGTCTCCCAAGAGACCCAGTACTTC.

V usage is TRBV30 and J usage is TRBJ2-3; 10 positions agree with TRBD2. The CDR3 is 14 residues long. Germline V gene lookup returns CDR1 GTSNPN and CDR2 SVGIG (reference sequence). Trimming removed 6 bases from V and 5 bases from J; junction bases left unmatched: 8. The CDR3 DNA is TGTGCCTGTCCAAGCGGGGGGGCGGGAGATACGCAGTATTTT. The encoded protein is CACPSGGAGDTQYF.

V usage is TRBV18 and J usage is TRBJ2-1, with TRBD1 matching 9 bases. Germline V CDR1 and CDR2: KGHSH, LQKENI. J gave up 6 bases and V 2 bases, and 5 bases lay outside the gene matches. The CDR3 runs 15 residues. The CDR3 nucleotides are TGTGCCAGCTCACCAGCACAGGGGGCTACCAATGAGCAGTTCTTC. Amino acid sequence: CASSPAQGATNEQFF.

In this sample, this clone turned up a few times. Distinct nucleotide sequences in the sample also encode this CDR3. V gene TRBV7-2 combines with J gene TRBJ2-1; weak D call: TRBD2 (6 bases). Trimming took off 5 bases at V and 1 base at J, with 6 bases between the two ends. The CDR3 consists of 13 residues. CDR1 is SGHTA and CDR2 is FQGNSA in the germline V gene. The CDR3 spells CASSGGSYNEQFF. CDR3 DNA sequence: TGTGCCAGCAGCGGGGGGTCCTACAATGAGCAGTTCTTC. The whole variable domain, filled in from reference TRBV7-2 and TRBJ2-1, reads GAGVSQSPSNKVTEKGKDVELRCDPISGHTALYWYRQSLGQGLEFLIYFQGNSAPDKSGLPSDRFSAERTGGSVSTLTIQRTQQEDSAVYLCASSGGSYNEQFFGPGTRLTVL.

The chain carries TRBV28 and TRBJ2-7, with 7 bases identical to TRBD1. J gave up 2 bases and V 7 bases, and 11 bases lay outside the gene matches. CDR1 and CDR2 from the germline V gene are MDHEN and SYDVKM. This CDR3 spans 15 amino acids. The CDR3 DNA follows: TGTGCCAGCACAACCACGGGACAGAGAACCTACGAGCAGTACTTC. As protein: CASTTTGQRTYEQYF.

This clone was observed a few times. The chain carries TRBV15 and TRBJ2-5; 11 bases are a match to TRBD2. The J segment lost 8 bases and the V segment lost 9 bases, leaving 8 bases of the junction unmatched. This CDR3 is built from 13 residues. Germline V lookup: CDR1 LNHNV, CDR2 YYDKDF (reference sequence). CDR3 sequence: CATITSGGTTQYF. The CDR3 DNA reads as TGTGCCACGATTACTAGCGGGGGAACCACCCAGTACTTC.

The V call is TRBV4-3, the J call TRBJ1-4; D gene ambiguous. The V and J ends lost 3 bases and 5 bases respectively, with 16 bases between them. The CDR3 runs to 16 residues. The germline gives CDR1 LGHNA, CDR2 YSLEER. DNA for the CDR3: TGCGCCAGCAGCCAGGAACATGGAGCCACCAATGAAAAACTGTTTTTT. This encodes CASSQEHGATNEKLFF.

Only a few counts were recorded for this clone. V usage is TRBV9 and J usage is TRBJ2-5; D might be TRBD1 (5 bases). Between the trimmed V and J ends, which lost 0 bases and 0 bases, there was a span of 15 bases. CDR3 length equals 17 residues. Germline assignment: CDR1 SGDLS and CDR2 YYNGEE. CDR3: CASSVAKGQKYQETQYF. The CDR3 coding sequence is TGTGCCAGCAGCGTAGCTAAGGGGCAGAAGTACCAAGAGACCCAGTACTTC.

This chain uses TRBV9 with TRBJ2-3, with 7 nucleotides matching TRBD1. J was trimmed by 2 bases and V by 5 bases; bases with no gene match: 5. CDR1 SGDLS and CDR2 YYNGEE come from the germline V gene. The CDR3 consists of 14 residues. The CDR3 DNA follows: TGTGCCAGCAGAAAGGGACAGCACACAGATACGCAGTATTTT. This sequence encodes CASRKGQHTDTQYF.

This clone was counted a few times. The V and J genes are TRBV4-3 and TRBJ2-3; D unresolved. Germline V CDR1 and CDR2: LGHNA, YSLEER. CDR3 size: 16 residues. Trimming shortened V by 1 base and J by 0 bases, and 11 bases separated the two germline ends. CDR3 residues: CASSQGSYSSTDTQYF. The DNA for the CDR3 is TGCGCCAGCAGCCAAGGCTCTTACTCTAGCACAGATACGCAGTATTTT.

This clone was detected a few times. The J gene is TRBJ2-3, the V gene TRBV29-1; D is ambiguous. The V gene's germline CDR1 is SQVTM and CDR2 ANQGSEA. This CDR3 region has 15 residues. V was pared by 3 bases and J by 5 bases, with 18 bases between. The DNA for the CDR3 is TGCAGCGTTGAGTATGGGCCAACCCTGGGAGATACGCAGTATTTT. It translates to CSVEYGPTLGDTQYF.

This clone was counted a few times. This chain joins TRBV30 and TRBJ1-2, with D perhaps matching TRBD1 (5 bases). The CDR3 covers 13 residues. Per germline, CDR1 GTSNPN and CDR2 SVGIG (reference sequence). Trimming cost V 7 bases and J 7 bases, with 19 bases left between them. CDR3 DNA sequence: TGTGCCTCGAGGACCCGGGGGAGTGGTGGCTACACCTTC. Amino acids: CASRTRGSGGYTF.

In this sample, this clone turned up a few times. This chain connects TRBV30 to TRBJ1-2; 11 nucleotides match TRBD1. CDR3 size: 13 residues. Germline V gene sequence: CDR1 GTSNPN, CDR2 SVGIG (reference sequence). V dropped 3 bases and J dropped 7; count of bases not matched to a gene: 4. CDR3 residues: CAWSRTGGGGYTF. The CDR3 nucleotides are TGTGCCTGGAGCCGGACAGGGGGCGGTGGCTACACCTTC.

This clone was observed a handful of times. CDR3 nucleotide sequence: TGTGCCAGCAGGCTTCCCCAGGGCCTCTACAATGAGCAGTTCTTC. It is translated as CASRLPQGLYNEQFF. This chain joins TRBV28 and TRBJ2-1, with a weak D call TRBD1 (5 bases). This CDR3 spans 15 amino acids. The V end lost 6 bases, the J end lost 3 bases, and 15 bases lay between the germline ends. Per the germline V gene, CDR1 is MDHEN and CDR2 is SYDVKM.

Many counts were recorded for this clone. The chain employs TRBV29-1 and TRBJ2-3, with D possibly being TRBD1 (6 bases). The germline V and J ends were trimmed by 1 base and 9 bases, with 8 bases remaining between them. Germline assignment: CDR1 SQVTM and CDR2 ANQGSEA. The CDR3 spans 11 residues. CDR3 coding DNA: TGCAGCGTTGAAGGCAGGGGAACGCAGTATTTT. Protein: CSVEGRGTQYF.

CDR3 protein: CASSWGGGETQYF. The CDR3, as DNA: TGTGCCAGCAGCTGGGGTGGGGGGGAGACCCAGTACTTC. The chain couples TRBV7-2 to TRBJ2-5; tentative D call: TRBD2 (6 bases). CDR3 length: 13 residues. Germline assignment: CDR1 SGHTA and CDR2 FQGNSA. V lost 4 bases, J lost 5 bases, and 11 bases lay in between.

This clone was seen a handful of times. The V call is TRBV28, the J call TRBJ2-2; D is uncertain. V was pared by 5 bases and J by 3 bases, with 16 bases between. CDR1 and CDR2 from the germline V gene are MDHEN and SYDVKM. The CDR3 extends over 16 amino acids. The CDR3 bases are TGTGCCAGCAGTCCCTCACGGTGGTACGACACCGGGGAGCTGTTTTTT. It translates to CASSPSRWYDTGELFF.

This clone was counted once. The V gene is TRBV6-5, the J gene TRBJ2-2, with 12 bases identical to TRBD2. Trimming took 7 bases from V and 1 from J; bases not matched to a gene: 1. This CDR3 spans 15 amino acids. The germline V gene has CDR1 MNHEY and CDR2 SVGAGI. CDR3 in amino acids: CASKGLAGNTGELFF. The CDR3 DNA follows: TGTGCCAGCAAGGGACTAGCGGGGAACACCGGGGAGCTGTTTTTT.

This clone was counted between two and nine times. CDR3 sequence: CASSFGGGYQETQYF. As DNA, the CDR3 is TGTGCCAGCAGCTTTGGGGGGGGGTACCAAGAGACCCAGTACTTC. This chain uses TRBV5-4 with TRBJ2-5; 7 bases align to TRBD2. The V gene's germline CDR1 is SGHNT and CDR2 YYREEE (reference sequence). The CDR3 extends over 15 amino acids. V shed 2 bases, J shed 0 bases, and the junction held 4 bases outside the gene matches.

The table lists this clone with a few counts. The rearrangement joins TRBV2 to TRBJ1-1; D not certain. The V end lost 6 bases, the J end lost 1 base, and 18 bases lay between the germline ends. The CDR3 extends over 16 amino acids. Germline loops: CDR1 SNHLY, CDR2 FYNNEI. The CDR3 loop is CASSYMVDRENTEAFF. The CDR3 DNA reads TGTGCCAGCAGCTACATGGTTGACCGGGAGAACACTGAAGCTTTCTTT.

There are a few counts of this clone. The V gene is TRBV7-9, the J gene TRBJ2-5; D uncertain. The CDR3 runs 12 residues. With 3 bases removed from V and 3 bases from J, the gap between germline ends came to 5 bases. The germline CDR1 and CDR2 sequences are SEHNR and FQNEAQ (reference sequence). The CDR3 coding sequence is TGTGCCAGCAGCTTGGCAGAAGAGACCCAGTACTTC. Translated, it gives CASSLAEETQYF.

This clone was seen a handful of times. The rearrangement links TRBV30 to TRBJ1-6; possibly TRBD1 for D (6 bases). This CDR3 is built from 14 residues. Germline loops: CDR1 GTSNPN, CDR2 SVGIG (reference sequence). Trimming removed 2 bases at V and 4 bases at J, with 9 bases between. CDR3 sequence: CAWSWTEYNSPLHF. CDR3 sequence (DNA): TGTGCCTGGAGTTGGACAGAGTATAATTCACCCCTCCACTTT. Looking up the rest from reference TRBV30 and TRBJ1-6 gives the full variable domain: SQTIHQWPATLVQPVGSPLSLECTVEGTSNPNLYWYRQAAGRGLQLLFYSVGIGQISSEVPQNLSASRPQDRQFILSSKKLLLSDSGFYLCAWSWTEYNSPLHFGNGTRLTVT.

This clone was detected a few times. The chain links TRBV6-5 to TRBJ1-1; TRBD1 matches 7 bases. With 6 bases clipped from V and 0 bases from J, the junction kept 7 bases outside the gene matches. Germline V gene lookup returns CDR1 MNHEY and CDR2 SVGAGI. The CDR3 is 15 residues long. The CDR3 DNA reads TGTGCCAGCAGGGACTGGACAGGAATGAACACTGAAGCTTTCTTT. It yields the protein CASRDWTGMNTEAFF.

This clone has just a few counts. V and J are TRBV7-3 and TRBJ2-1; 7 positions match TRBD1. V was clipped by 4 bases and J by 9 bases; unmatched bases: 3. The CDR3 has 12 residues. In germline, CDR1 is SGHTA, CDR2 FQGTGA. In DNA form, the CDR3 reads TGTGCCAGCAGCTCAAACAGGGGTGAGCAGTTCTTC. This gives the protein CASSSNRGEQFF.

This sequence joins TRBV2 and TRBJ2-7, with D possibly being TRBD2 (6 bases). Trimming stripped 0 bases from V and 5 bases from J, with 11 bases between. Germline V gene sequence: CDR1 SNHLY, CDR2 FYNNEI. The CDR3 extends over 14 amino acids. CDR3 amino acids: CASSEAGGKNEQYF. CDR3 in DNA: TGTGCCAGCAGTGAAGCAGGAGGGAAGAACGAGCAGTACTTC. Full variable domain (rest looked up from reference TRBV2 and TRBJ2-7): EPEVTQTPSHQVTQMGQEVILRCVPISNHLYFYWYRQILGQKVEFLVSFYNNEISEKSEIFDDQFSVERPDGSNFTLKIRSTKLEDSAMYFCASSEAGGKNEQYFGPGTRLTVT.

V usage is TRBV28 and J usage is TRBJ1-5, with D tentatively TRBD1 (6 bases). Trimming pared 8 bases from V and 4 bases from J, leaving 15 bases between. The CDR3 extends over 14 amino acids. The germline gives CDR1 MDHEN, CDR2 SYDVKM. CDR3 region: CASRQPGENQPQHF. The CDR3 DNA reads TGTGCCAGCCGCCAGCCAGGGGAGAATCAGCCCCAGCATTTT.

The rearrangement links TRBV4-2 to TRBJ2-3; tentative D call: TRBD1 (6 bases). There are 13 residues in the CDR3. Germline lookup yields CDR1 LGHNA and CDR2 YNFKEQ. V lost 8 bases and J 3 bases, leaving 12 bases between the germline ends. The CDR3 region has the DNA TGTGCCAGCCGAGACACAGGGACAGATACGCAGTATTTT. Translation: CASRDTGTDTQYF.

This clone was recorded a few times. This chain uses TRBV7-9 with TRBJ1-1; the D is unclear. The CDR3 length is 15 residues. The V gene's germline CDR1 is SEHNR and CDR2 FQNEAQ (reference sequence). The germline V and J ends were trimmed by 0 bases and 5 bases, with 13 bases remaining between them. The CDR3: CASSLAYAGRTEAFF. The CDR3 nucleotides read TGTGCCAGCAGCTTAGCCTATGCAGGCCGGACTGAAGCTTTCTTT.